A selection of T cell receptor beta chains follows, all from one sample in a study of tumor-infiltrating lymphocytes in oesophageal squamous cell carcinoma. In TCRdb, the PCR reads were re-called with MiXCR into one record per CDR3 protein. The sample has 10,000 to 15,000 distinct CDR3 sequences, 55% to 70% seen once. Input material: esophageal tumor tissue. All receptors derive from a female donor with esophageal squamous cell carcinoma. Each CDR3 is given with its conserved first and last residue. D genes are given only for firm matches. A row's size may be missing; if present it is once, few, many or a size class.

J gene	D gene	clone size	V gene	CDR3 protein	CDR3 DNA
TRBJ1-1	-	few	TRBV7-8	CASSLGSRGRDTEAFF	TGTGCCAGCAGCTTAGGTTCGAGGGGTAGGGACACTGAAGCTTTCTTT
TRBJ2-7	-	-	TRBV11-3	CASSLEGPSYEQYF	TGTGCCAGCAGCTTAGAAGGACCCTCCTACGAGCAGTACTTC
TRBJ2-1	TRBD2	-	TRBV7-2	CASSLASTAGTSLNEQFF	TGTGCCAGCAGCTTAGCGAGTACCGCCGGGACTAGCCTCAATGAGCAGTTCTTC
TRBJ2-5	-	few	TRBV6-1	CASSFFETQYF	TGTGCCAGCAGTTTCTTTGAGACCCAGTACTTC
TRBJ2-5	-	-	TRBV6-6	CASSYRIQETQYF	TGTGCCAGCAGTTACAGGATACAAGAGACCCAGTACTTC
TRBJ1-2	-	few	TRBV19	CASGRGYTF	TGTGCCAGTGGACGTGGCTACACCTTC
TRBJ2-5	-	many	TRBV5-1	CASRVREETQYF	TGCGCCAGCAGGGTACGGGAGGAGACCCAGTACTTC
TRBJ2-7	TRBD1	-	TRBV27	CASGLRDRIVYEQYF	TGTGCCAGCGGACTCCGGGACAGGATTGTCTACGAGCAGTACTTC
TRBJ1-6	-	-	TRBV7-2	CASSLVPGSDSPLHF	TGTGCCAGCAGCTTAGTTCCAGGGAGTGATTCACCCCTCCACTTT
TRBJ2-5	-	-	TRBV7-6	CASSLAGETQYF	TGTGCCAGCAGCTTAGCGGGAGAGACCCAGTACTTC
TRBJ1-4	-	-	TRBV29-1	CSASSRDDEKLFF	TGCAGCGCCTCAAGCAGGGATGATGAAAAACTGTTTTTT
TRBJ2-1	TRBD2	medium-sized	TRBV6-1	CASSLSLAGGDNEQFF	TGTGCCAGCAGCCTTTCCCTAGCGGGTGGAGACAATGAGCAGTTCTTC
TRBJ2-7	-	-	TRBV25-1	CASSEDSLEQYF	TGTGCCAGCAGTGAGGATTCTTTGGAGCAGTACTTC
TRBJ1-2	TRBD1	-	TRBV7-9	CASSAGQGAYGYTF	TGTGCCAGCAGCGCCGGACAGGGGGCCTATGGCTACACCTTC
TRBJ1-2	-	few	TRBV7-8	CASSLALTGNYGYTF	TGTGCCAGCAGCTTAGCTCTTACAGGGAACTATGGCTACACCTTC
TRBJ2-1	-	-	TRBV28	CASRESSTYEQFF	TGTGCCAGCAGGGAGAGCTCTACCTACGAGCAGTTCTTC
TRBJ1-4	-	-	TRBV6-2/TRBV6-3	CASSVLHEATNEKLFF	TGTGCCAGCAGTGTACTACACGAGGCAACTAATGAAAAACTGTTTTTT
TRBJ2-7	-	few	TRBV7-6	CASSLDLELDEQYF	TGTGCCAGCAGCCTAGACCTAGAGTTAGACGAGCAGTACTTC
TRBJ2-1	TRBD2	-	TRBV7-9	CASSRSGSSYNEQFF	TGTGCCAGCAGCCGGAGCGGGAGCTCCTACAATGAGCAGTTCTTC
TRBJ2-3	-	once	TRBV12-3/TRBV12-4	CASSRDTQYF	TGTGCCAGCTCAAGGGATACGCAGTATTTT
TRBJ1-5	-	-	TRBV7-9	CASSLASDGNQPQHF	TGTGCCAGCAGCTTAGCTTCGGACGGCAATCAGCCCCAGCATTTT
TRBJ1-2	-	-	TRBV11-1	CASSLAGGYYGYTF	TGTGCCAGCAGCTTAGCAGGGGGATACTATGGCTACACCTTC
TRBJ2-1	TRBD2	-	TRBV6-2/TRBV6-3	CASTRGDGYNEQFF	TGTGCCAGCACGCGGGGGGACGGTTACAATGAGCAGTTCTTC
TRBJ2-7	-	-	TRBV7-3	CASSSTRNEQYF	TGTGCCAGCAGCTCGACACGGAATGAGCAGTACTTC
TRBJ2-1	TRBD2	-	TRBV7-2	CASSLVAGNEQFF	TGTGCCAGCAGCTTAGTAGCGGGAAATGAGCAGTTCTTC
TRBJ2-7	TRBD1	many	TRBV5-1	CASSPTGTAPDEQYF	TGCGCCAGCAGCCCGACCGGGACAGCGCCCGACGAGCAGTACTTC
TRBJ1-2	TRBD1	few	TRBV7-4	CASSPANRGLPGYGYTF	TGTGCCAGCAGCCCCGCAAACAGGGGCCTCCCCGGCTATGGCTACACCTTC
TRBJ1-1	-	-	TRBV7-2	CASSSHGAGVGEAFF	TGTGCCAGCAGCTCCCACGGGGCAGGGGTTGGTGAAGCTTTCTTT
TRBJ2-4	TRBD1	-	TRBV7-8	CASSWGTGGLNIQYF	TGTGCCAGCAGCTGGGGGACAGGGGGATTAAACATTCAGTACTTC
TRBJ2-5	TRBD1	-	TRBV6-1	CASSAGTGDQETQYF	TGTGCCAGCAGTGCCGGGACAGGAGACCAAGAGACCCAGTACTTC
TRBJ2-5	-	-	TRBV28	CASSGGPAVYQETQYF	TGTGCCAGCAGTGGCGGTCCAGCCGTTTACCAAGAGACCCAGTACTTC
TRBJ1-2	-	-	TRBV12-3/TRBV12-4	CASAAKDYGYTF	TGTGCCAGCGCGGCCAAGGACTATGGCTACACCTTC
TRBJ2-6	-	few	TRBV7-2	CASSLTAGANVLTF	TGTGCCAGCAGCTTGACAGCTGGGGCCAACGTCCTGACTTTC
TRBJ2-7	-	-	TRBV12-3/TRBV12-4	CASRTGVLEQYF	TGTGCCAGCAGGACGGGGGTCCTCGAGCAGTACTTC
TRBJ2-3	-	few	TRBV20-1	CSANGWTSTDTQYF	TGCAGTGCTAATGGGTGGACTAGCACAGATACGCAGTATTTT
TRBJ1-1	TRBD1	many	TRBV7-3	CASSLSRGTEAFF	TGTGCCAGCAGCTTATCCAGGGGGACTGAAGCTTTCTTT
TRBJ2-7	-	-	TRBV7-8	CASSLTGFHEQYF	TGTGCCAGCAGCCTAACCGGGTTCCACGAGCAGTACTTC
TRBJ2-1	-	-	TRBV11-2	CASSWGQSSYNEQFF	TGTGCCAGCAGTTGGGGTCAAAGCTCCTACAATGAGCAGTTCTTC
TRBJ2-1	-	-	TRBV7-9	CASSSLQGYNEQFF	TGTGCCAGCAGCTCTTTACAGGGTTACAATGAGCAGTTCTTC
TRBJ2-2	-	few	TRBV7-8	CASSPRQGGTGELFF	TGTGCCAGCAGCCCTAGACAGGGAGGCACCGGGGAGCTGTTTTTT
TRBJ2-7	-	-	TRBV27	CASSSGSAAYEQYF	TGTGCCAGCAGTAGTGGGTCGGCCGCCTACGAGCAGTACTTC
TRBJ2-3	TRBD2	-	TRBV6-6	CASSYGTSGGTDTQYF	TGTGCCAGCAGTTACGGGACTAGCGGGGGAACAGATACGCAGTATTTT
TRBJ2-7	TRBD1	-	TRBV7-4	CASSPWTGNSPLHF	TGTGCCAGCAGCCCTTGGACAGGCAATTCACCCCTCCACTTC
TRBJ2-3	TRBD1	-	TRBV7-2	CASSLAGQGSQYF	TGTGCCAGCAGCTTAGCAGGACAGGGATCGCAGTATTTT
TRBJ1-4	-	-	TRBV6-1	CATLRGGHEKLFF	TGTGCCACCTTAAGAGGGGGACATGAAAAACTGTTTTTT